This TCR beta chain was documented in a study of patients and donors after allogeneic stem cell transplantation. This clonotype showed up just a few times. Using its own MiXCR run on the RT-PCR reads, TCRdb lists one record per CDR3 protein. Among under 200,000 distinct CDR3 sequences listed, about 24% were seen once. The V gene's germline CDR1 is DFQATT and CDR2 SNEGSKA (reference sequence). The J segment lost 4 bases and the V segment lost 7 bases, leaving 8 bases of the junction unmatched. The CDR3 consists of 13 residues. The receptor was isolated from a human donor who was either an allogeneic HSCT recipient or a stem cell or donor lymphocyte infusion donor (not recorded which). It is not recorded whose cells these are; they may come from a transplant donor. Input material: blood, either unsorted or a sorted T cell fraction (not recorded which). The chain has TRBV20-1 and TRBJ2-3; 7 nucleotides line up with TRBD1. The CDR3 bases are TGCAGTGGGGCCGGGACAGCATCAGATACGCAGTATTTT. This sequence encodes CSGAGTASDTQYF.